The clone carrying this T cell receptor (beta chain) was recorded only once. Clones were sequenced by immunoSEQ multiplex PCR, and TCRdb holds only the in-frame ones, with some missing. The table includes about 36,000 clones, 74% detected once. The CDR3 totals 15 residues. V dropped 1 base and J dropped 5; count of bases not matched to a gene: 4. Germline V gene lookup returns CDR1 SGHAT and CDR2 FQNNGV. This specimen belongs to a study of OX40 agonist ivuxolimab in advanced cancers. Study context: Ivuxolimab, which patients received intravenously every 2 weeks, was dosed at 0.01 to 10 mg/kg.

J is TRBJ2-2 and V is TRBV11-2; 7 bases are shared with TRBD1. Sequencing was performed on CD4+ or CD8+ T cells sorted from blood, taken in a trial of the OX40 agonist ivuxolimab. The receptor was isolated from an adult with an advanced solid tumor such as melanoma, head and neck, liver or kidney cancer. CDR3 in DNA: TGTGCCAGCAGCTTAGTAGGGGGCGGGACCGGGGAGCTGTTTTTT. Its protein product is CASSLVGGGTGELFF.